The rows below give T cell receptor beta chains drawn from one sample of a study of siplizumab effects on memory and regulatory T cells. Sequencing used immunoSEQ multiplex PCR; TCRdb keeps in-frame clones, though not all of them. The sample includes some 63,000 clones, roughly 96% of them seen just once. Sequencing was done on a sample of naive CD8+ T cells sorted from blood. The receptors shown here come from a human donor in good health. Both conserved end residues are part of each CDR3. The D gene is left open where the match is weak. The size entry is marked missing in some rows and otherwise reads once, few, many or a size class.

d_call clone_size j_call v_call cdr3_nt cdr3_aa
TRBD1 - TRBJ2-7 TRBV7-2 TGTGCCAGCAGCCCGGCGGGACAGGGGTACGAGCAGTACTTC CASSPAGQGYEQYF
TRBD1 - TRBJ2-7 TRBV7-2 TGTGCCAGCAGCTCCGATGGACAGGGGATCTACGAGCAGTACTTC CASSSDGQGIYEQYF
- - TRBJ2-7 TRBV6-1 TGTGCCAGCAGTGAAGCGACCTACGAGCAGTACTTC CASSEATYEQYF
- - TRBJ2-6 TRBV7-2 TGTGCCAGCAGGGATACAGACTCTGGGGCCAACGTCCTGACTTTC CASRDTDSGANVLTF
- - TRBJ1-1 TRBV11-2 TGTGCCAGCAGCTCCGGGACCAACACTGAAGCTTTCTTT CASSSGTNTEAFF
TRBD1 - TRBJ1-2 TRBV4-3 TGCGCCAGCAGCCAAGGACAGGGGTACGGTGGCTACACCTTC CASSQGQGYGGYTF
- - TRBJ2-1 TRBV9 TGTGCCAGCAGCCCTCGAGGGGGGCACAATGAGCAGTTCTTC CASSPRGGHNEQFF
- - TRBJ2-5 TRBV15 TGTGCCACCACTCCGGGTCCCTATGTGGAGACCCAGTACTTC CATTPGPYVETQYF
- - TRBJ1-5 TRBV2 TGTGCCAGCAGAGAGGGGTTGGGTTGGAATCAGCCCCAGCATTTT CASREGLGWNQPQHF
TRBD2 - TRBJ2-5 TRBV7-7 TGTGCCAGCAGCTCTGTAGCGGGGGGCAGGGGAGAGACCCAGTACTTC CASSSVAGGRGETQYF
- - TRBJ2-5 TRBV4-3 TGCGCCAGCAGCCAAGAAGGGGGAGGGAGGGAAAAGACCCAGTACTTC CASSQEGGGREKTQYF
- - TRBJ1-6 TRBV4-3 TGCGCCAGCAGCCAGACCATTGCTTCACCCCTCCACTTT CASSQTIASPLHF
TRBD2 - TRBJ2-5 TRBV14 TGTGCCAGCAGCCAAGACTGGGAAGCGGGGGCCGGGGAGACCCAGTACTTC CASSQDWEAGAGETQYF
- few TRBJ2-1 TRBV7-9 TGTGCCAGCAGCTTAGCGGAGGCAGGGCTCTACAATGAGCAGTTCTTC CASSLAEAGLYNEQFF
- - TRBJ2-1 TRBV9 TGTGCCAGCAGCGTAGGGGGGCAATACAATGAGCAGTTCTTC CASSVGGQYNEQFF
- - TRBJ2-3 TRBV5-6 TGTGCCAGCAGCTGGGTTCCCGGTGGCACAGATACGCAGTATTTT CASSWVPGGTDTQYF
TRBD2 - TRBJ2-3 TRBV29-1 TGCAGCGTTGCCGCTAGCGGGGGCACAGATACGCAGTATTTT CSVAASGGTDTQYF
TRBD2 - TRBJ2-7 TRBV7-6 TGTGCCAGCAGCTTAGCTAGCGGGGGAAACTACGAGCAGTACTTC CASSLASGGNYEQYF
TRBD1 - TRBJ1-2 TRBV29-1 TGCAGCGTTTTCCGGACAGGGGTTGAGGGCTACACCTTC CSVFRTGVEGYTF
- - TRBJ2-3 TRBV9 TGTGCCAGCAGCGACTCTCGGGGAACACTCACAGATACGCAGTATTTT CASSDSRGTLTDTQYF
- - TRBJ2-5 TRBV4-1 TGCGCCAGCAGCCAACCCCCAGGAGGGGGGGCCCAAGAGACCCAGTACTTC CASSQPPGGGAQETQYF
- - TRBJ2-7 TRBV27 TGTGCCAGCAGTTTAAATGGCCCCTACGAGCAGTACTTC CASSLNGPYEQYF
- - TRBJ2-3 TRBV5-4 TGTGCCAGCAGGTGGGGGGCAGATACGCAGTATTTT CASRWGADTQYF
TRBD1 - TRBJ2-7 TRBV19 TGTGCCAGTAGCCCCGGGACAGGGACCTACGAGCAGTACTTC CASSPGTGTYEQYF
TRBD2 - TRBJ2-3 TRBV27 TGTGCCAGCAGTCTTGCGGGGGGGAGCACAGATACGCAGTATTTT CASSLAGGSTDTQYF
- - TRBJ1-2 TRBV13 TGTGCCAGCAGCTTAAAGACAGGCGTCTTCTATGGCTACACCTTC CASSLKTGVFYGYTF